The source of this T cell receptor (beta chain) is a study of human T cells and chemical hapten exposure. As handled by the study authors: Sample-level TCR yields exhibited a median of around 90,000, with a range of roughly 20,000 to 690,600. TCRdb fed the RACE reads into MiXCR, producing one record per CDR3 protein. What appears here as the V and J calls and clone size reflects TCRdb's work, not the paper's. This repertoire shows roughly 360,000 distinct CDR3 sequences, around 4.8% found once; its top ten account for 2% to 2.5%. Indicated time point: patch test 1, 2 weeks after DPC sensitization. Treatment indicated: therapeutic diphenylcyclopropenone sensitization with weekly scalp DPC. This clonotype was detected only a few times. CDR1 is MNHEY, CDR2 SMNVEV, per germline (reference sequence). With 5 bases clipped from V and 10 bases from J, the junction kept 8 bases outside the gene matches. This CDR3 has 15 amino acids.

The rearrangement joins TRBV27 to TRBJ2-1; 13 bases line up with TRBD2. The specimen comprised whole blood, sampled in connection with sensitization to the hapten diphenylcyclopropenone (DPC). This receptor was obtained from a woman between 45 and 60 years old with alopecia areata. Some clones in this sample may be carry-over from other donors' samples. The CDR3 nucleotides read TGTGCCAGCAGTACACTAGCGGGAGGGCCTTTCGAGCAGTTCTTC. This encodes CASSTLAGGPFEQFF.